The T cell receptor beta chain described here comes from a study of CD8+CD57+ T cells in acquired aplastic anemia. At the level of the study: Sorted CD4+ and CD8+ cells yielded DNA averaging around 3.2 ug. Whole-study results and caveats: The CD8+ Simpson's diversity of patients and controls was not significantly different.

Using genomic DNA as the template, TCR beta VDJ and CDR3 profiling was carried out. TCRdb independently ran MiXCR on the reads; one entry per CDR3 protein. The sample yields roughly 190,000 distinct CDR3 sequences, about half seen once. CDR3 length equals 16 residues. Germline V gives CDR1 SNHLY, CDR2 FYNNEI. V lost 1 base and J lost 3; bases outside the gene matches: 7. As regards this clonotype: The antigen remains undetermined.

The sequence derives from a human donor in good health, serving as a control. The specimen sequenced was sorted CD4+, CD8+, or CD8+CD57+ T cells (not recorded which) from PBMCs. The chain combines TRBV2 with TRBJ1-2; 8 bases map to TRBD1. The CDR3 nucleotides are TGTGCCAGCAGTGAAGGGGGACAGGTGACCTACTATGGCTACACCTTC. Translating gives CASSEGGQVTYYGYTF.